The present entry profiles one T cell receptor beta chain with its context. Its antigen is as yet unknown. With the Oncomine TCR Beta short-read assay, DNA from cultured CD4+ T cells was sequenced. TCRdb fed the PCR reads into MiXCR, producing one record per CDR3 protein. The sample lists around 4,200 distinct CDR3 sequences, roughly half occurring once. The sample belongs to a study of vaccination and CD4 T cells after COVID-19. Sample treatment: roughly 11-day PBMC culture with coronavirus spike peptide pools or control peptides (ViraFEST assay). Having spent around 9 days in culture, CD4+ T cells were then isolated by negative selection. Sequencing was performed on CD4+ T cells from blood, cultured in vitro. The TCR comes from a human donor who had recovered from COVID-19.

DNA of the CDR3: TGCGCCAGCAGCTTGGGACTAGCGGTCGGGCAAGAGACCCAGTACTTC. Translated, it gives CASSLGLAVGQETQYF. The chain recombines TRBV5-1 with TRBJ2-5; 9 positions agree with TRBD2. Per germline, CDR1 SGHRS and CDR2 YFSETQ. CDR3 length: 16 residues. J was trimmed by 2 bases and V by 0 bases; bases with no gene match: 5.